This entry describes one T cell receptor (beta chain). These data originate in a study of blood T cell repertoires in COVID-19. The wider study: COVID-19 samples from acute and convalescent phases originated in the United States, Italy and Spain.

Produced via immunoSEQ multiplex PCR; TCRdb's table is partial and in-frame only. Seen here are about 140,000 clones, roughly 80% observed once, and the top ten hold 16%. Sequencing used peripheral blood. This receptor was taken from a middle-aged man with acute or convalescent COVID-19.

CDR3 bases: TGTGCCACCAGCAGAGATAATGGCGAAAAACTGTTTTTT. Its translation: CATSRDNGEKLFF. The genes are TRBV15 and TRBJ1-4, with unresolved D. V was shortened by 0 bases and J by 8 bases, with 7 bases between the two germline ends. This CDR3 has 13 amino acids. CDR1 is LNHNV and CDR2 is YYDKDF in the germline V gene (reference sequence).